This TCR beta chain was captured in a study of T cell repertoires and HLA-DP antigens. Across the whole study: One alloantigen had roughly ten groove amino acid differences from self, the other one. The donors, ranging 18-to-29 to 60-to-69 years, included a couple of males and one female.

As to this clone: Its specificity is unknown.

From germline, CDR1 is LNHDA and CDR2 SQIVND (reference sequence). The length of the CDR3 is 14 residues. Trimming took 6 bases from V and 2 from J, leaving 13 bases between them. Primers targeted 54 TRBV and 13 TRBJ segments. Profiled with immunoSEQ multiplex PCR; TCRdb holds only in-frame clones, not every one. The sample lists about 73,000 clones, just under 80% occurring once. This chain connects TRBV19 to TRBJ1-2; tentative D call: TRBD1 (6 bases). The sample consisted of CD4+ T cells from PBMCs. This clonotype was sampled from a man in his fifties or sixties in good health and CMV-seronegative. CDR3 residues: CASSRDKLNYGYTF. DNA of the CDR3: TGTGCCAGTAGCCGGGACAAGTTAAACTATGGCTACACCTTC.